Below are 14 T cell receptor beta chains sequenced from a single sample in a study of identical twins. TCRdb independently ran MiXCR on the 5' RACE reads; one entry per CDR3 protein. The sample includes around 1.7 million distinct CDR3 sequences, about 30% of them seen just once. The sequenced sample was cord blood. Every receptor here comes from a newborn girl in good health.

Remarks on this clonotype: A much more abundant neighbour one base away suggests this may be a read error. The chain has TRBV14 and TRBJ2-1; D might be TRBD2 (5 bases). This CDR3 comprises 13 residues. Germline V gene lookup returns CDR1 SGHDN and CDR2 FVKESK. Trimming stripped 8 bases from V and 8 bases from J, with 16 bases between. CDR3 region: CASGPTSFDEQFF. CDR3 in DNA: TGTGCCAGCGGCCCAACTAGTTTCGATGAGCAGTTCTTC.

This clonotype was counted ten times or more. The chain is built from TRBV12-3 or TRBV12-4 and TRBJ1-2; the D is unclear. The ends were cut back, 4 bases at V and 4 bases at J, with 10 bases in the middle. There are 13 residues in the CDR3. CDR3 residues: CASSSWGPYGYTF. The CDR3 DNA reads as TGTGCCAGCAGTTCCTGGGGTCCCTATGGCTACACCTTC.

The gene calls are TRBV9 and TRBJ2-3; 14 bases line up with TRBD2. The CDR3 runs to 16 residues. V shed 4 bases and J 7 bases; nucleotides not matched to a gene: 8. Germline CDR1 SGDLS, CDR2 YYNGEE. Here the CDR3 DNA reads TGTGCCAGCAGCACCAGGACTAGCGGGGGGTTCTATACGCAGTATTTT. Its protein product is CASSTRTSGGFYTQYF.

The sample holds a few counts of this clonotype. The rearrangement uses TRBV15 and TRBJ2-3; D remains ambiguous. The CDR3 is made up of 13 amino acids. V was pared by 0 bases and J by 9 bases, with 10 bases between. Per the germline V gene, CDR1 is LNHNV and CDR2 is YYDKDF (reference sequence). The CDR3 protein is CATSRETLGTQYF. The CDR3 bases are TGTGCCACCAGCAGAGAGACCTTAGGCACGCAGTATTTT.

This clonotype was picked up a small number of times. The chain carries TRBV6-5 and TRBJ2-7, with D perhaps given as TRBD1 or TRBD2 (6 bases each). CDR1 and CDR2 from the germline V gene are MNHEY and SVGAGI. Trimming shortened V by 5 bases and J by 6 bases, and 11 bases separated the two germline ends. This CDR3 is 12 amino acids long. CDR3 sequence: CASSRTGAEQYF. The CDR3 nucleotides are TGTGCCAGCAGTCGAACGGGGGCCGAGCAGTACTTC.

The V gene is TRBV5-1, the J gene TRBJ2-1, with TRBD2 identical over 7 bases. Germline V gene data show CDR1 as SGHRS and CDR2 as YFSETQ. The CDR3 has 16 residues. V trimming: 4 bases; J trimming: 7 bases; junction bases outside the gene matches: 14. CDR3 in DNA: TGCGCCAGCAGCCTGACATGGCGGGAGACGGGAAATGAGCAGTTCTTC. Translated, it gives CASSLTWRETGNEQFF. Drawing the rest from reference TRBV5-1 and TRBJ2-1, the complete variable domain is KAGVTQTPRYLIKTRGQQVTLSCSPISGHRSVSWYQQTPGQGLQFLFEYFSETQRNKGNFPGRFSGRQFSNSRSEMNVSTLELGDSALYLCASSLTWRETGNEQFFGPGTRLTVL.

This clonotype was observed a handful of times. The chain is built from TRBV27 and TRBJ2-7, with unresolved D. Deletions cut 6 bases from V and 7 bases from J, with 22 bases between. This CDR3 has 15 residues. CDR1 and CDR2 from the germline V gene are MNHEY and SMNVEV (reference sequence). The DNA of the CDR3 is TGTGCCAGCAGCACCAATAGGGCCTCCTACAATGAGCAGTACTTC. Translation: CASSTNRASYNEQYF.

In its sample, this clonotype was seen once. J is TRBJ2-1 and V is TRBV23-1; D is ambiguous. TRBV23-1 is given ORF status, its function remaining uncertain. The CDR3 totals 13 residues. Trimming took 0 bases from V and 9 from J, leaving 9 bases between them. The CDR3 loop is CASSQSGKIEQFF. As DNA, the CDR3 is TGCGCCAGCAGTCAATCGGGAAAGATTGAGCAGTTCTTC.

The chain couples TRBV12-3 or TRBV12-4 to TRBJ1-2; tentative D call: TRBD1 (5 bases). With 6 bases removed from V and 10 bases from J, the gap between germline ends came to 18 bases. The length of the CDR3 is 13 residues. CDR3 residues: CASSGDSLRAYTF. The CDR3 DNA reads as TGTGCCAGCAGCGGTGACAGCCTCCGAGCCTACACCTTC.

The chain is built from TRBV6-6 and TRBJ2-3; TRBD1 is a possible D gene (6 bases). Germline loops: CDR1 MNHNY, CDR2 SVGAGI (reference sequence). The CDR3 length is 13 residues. Trimming took off 6 bases at V and 6 bases at J, with 13 bases between the two ends. The CDR3 region is CASRGTGFDTQYF. The CDR3 DNA reads TGTGCCAGCAGGGGTACAGGGTTTGATACGCAGTATTTT.

The CDR3 protein is CASRPVPGTGELFF. The DNA for the CDR3 is TGTGCCAGCAGACCCGTTCCAGGGACCGGGGAGCTGTTTTTT. The chain has TRBV12-3 or TRBV12-4 and TRBJ2-2; a weak D match, TRBD1 (5 bases). The CDR3 runs to 14 residues. V gave up 6 bases and J gave up 5 bases, with 13 bases separating them.

The genes are TRBV20-1 and TRBJ2-2; perhaps TRBD1 as D (5 bases). CDR1 and CDR2 from the germline V gene are DFQATT and SNEGSKA (reference sequence). CDR3 length equals 14 residues. Trimming took off 1 base at V and 4 bases at J, with 10 bases between the two ends. The chain's CDR3 is CSARVRGGTGELFF. In DNA, the CDR3 is TGCAGTGCTAGAGTTAGGGGCGGCACCGGGGAGCTGTTTTTT.

This chain joins TRBV19 and TRBJ2-7; D perhaps matches TRBD2 (6 bases). Germline CDR1 and CDR2: LNHDA and SQIVND (reference sequence). Trimming left V 4 bases short and J 2 bases short, with 21 bases between. The CDR3 spans 17 residues. The CDR3 nucleotides are TGTGCCAGTAGTAATGCCTTCTCCCGGGACTCCCCCTACGAGCAGTACTTC. It specifies CASSNAFSRDSPYEQYF.

This clonotype was seen more than once but under ten times. The chain has TRBV28 and TRBJ2-3, with D possibly matching TRBD1 (6 bases). The CDR3 contains 16 residues. Germline assignment: CDR1 MDHEN and CDR2 SYDVKM. V gave up 7 bases and J gave up 2 bases, with 19 bases separating them. CDR3 in amino acids: CASTRWGRLATDTQYF. DNA of the CDR3: TGTGCCAGCACTCGCTGGGGGCGGCTTGCCACAGATACGCAGTATTTT. Filled out from reference TRBV28 and TRBJ2-3, the complete variable domain reads DVKVTQSSRYLVKRTGEKVFLECVQDMDHENMFWYRQDPGLGLRLIYFSYDVKMKEKGDIPEGYSVSREKKERFSLILESASTNQTSMYLCASTRWGRLATDTQYFGPGTRLTVL.